This T cell receptor (beta chain) stems from a study of blood T cell repertoires in COVID-19. As for the study in general: COVID-19 samples collected from the United States, Italy and Spain covered acute and convalescent phases. Nucleic acid was either cDNA or gDNA, and it came from T cells, B-cell-depleted T cells, or PBMCs.

This clone appeared a few times. As originally analysed: Estimates of nucleated cell counts were drawn from the amplification of reference gene primers. Only in-frame clones appear in the TCRdb table, and some are missing; sequencing was by immunoSEQ multiplex PCR. That table supplies the V and J calls and clone size; D and trimming were determined from the DNA. The sample lists 140,000 to 150,000 clones, roughly 76% occurring once. Germline V lookup: CDR1 SGHAT, CDR2 FQDESV (reference sequence). The CDR3 has 15 amino acids. V lost 4 bases and J lost 4; bases outside the gene matches: 5. The clonotype was recovered from a human donor with acute or convalescent COVID-19. The donor label of this sample is uncertain. The chain has TRBV11-1 and TRBJ2-5; 11 nucleotides agree with TRBD2. Sequencing was performed on peripheral blood. In nucleotides, the CDR3 is TGTGCCAGCAGCTCCCTAGCGGGGGGAGGAGAGACCCAGTACTTC. Amino acid sequence: CASSSLAGGGETQYF.